This T cell receptor beta chain originates from a study of response to subunit inactivated influenza vaccine. Study-level findings and limits: Only a handful of new T cells, the authors suggested, are recruited with each seasonal influenza vaccination.

This clonotype was seen a few times. Its cognate antigen is unknown. Trimming removed 6 bases from V and 6 bases from J, with 16 bases in between. This CDR3 is 14 amino acids long. The germline V gene encodes CDR1 LGHDT and CDR2 YNNKEL (reference sequence). TCRdb reprocessed the RT-PCR reads via MiXCR and lists one record per CDR3 protein. The profile covers 500,000 to 550,000 distinct CDR3 sequences, with under 8.5% appearing a single time and around 14% taken by the ten largest. The chain combines TRBV3-1 with TRBJ2-3; D may be TRBD1 (5 bases). The sample consisted of PBMCs from blood, taken roughly 24 months after vaccination. The receptor was derived from a man between 50 and 75 years old who received an inactivated influenza vaccine. In nucleotides, the CDR3 is TGTGCCAGCAGTTTCCGCCAGGGCCATGATACGCAGTATTTT. Amino acids: CASSFRQGHDTQYF.